A selection of T cell receptor beta chains follows, all from one sample in a study of technical replicates of blood from a handful of donors. Clones were sequenced by immunoSEQ multiplex PCR, and TCRdb holds only the in-frame ones, with some missing. The top ten hold approximately 0.42% of the sample, which has about 80,000 clones, 91% seen once. The specimen was T cells isolated from PBMCs. All receptors come from a human donor in good health. Both conserved end residues are part of each CDR3. Each record gives: V gene, J gene, clone size, D gene, CDR3 DNA, CDR3 protein. The D gene is left open where the match is weak. Not all rows give a size; the values are once, few, many and, for expanded clones, a class.

V gene: TRBV19; J gene: TRBJ1-5; clone size: -; D gene: -; CDR3 DNA: TGTGCCAGTAGAGGACTGCGGAGCAATCAGCCCCAGCATTTT; CDR3 protein: CASRGLRSNQPQHF
V gene: TRBV6-1; J gene: TRBJ1-3; clone size: once; D gene: -; CDR3 DNA: TGTGCCAGCAGGGAGGTCTCTGGAAACACCATATATTTT; CDR3 protein: CASREVSGNTIYF
V gene: TRBV4-3; J gene: TRBJ2-1; clone size: -; D gene: TRBD1; CDR3 DNA: TGCGCCAGCAGCCAAGATCTCGGACAGGGAACGAGGGGTGAGCAGTTCTTC; CDR3 protein: CASSQDLGQGTRGEQFF
V gene: TRBV28; J gene: TRBJ2-3; clone size: -; D gene: TRBD2; CDR3 DNA: TGTGCCAGCAGTTTGAGAGGGCTTTTCCTAGCGGGCGATAGCACAGATACGCAGTATTTT; CDR3 protein: CASSLRGLFLAGDSTDTQYF
V gene: TRBV6-5; J gene: TRBJ1-2; clone size: -; D gene: -; CDR3 DNA: TGTGCCAGCAGGGCCTATGGCTACACCTTC; CDR3 protein: CASRAYGYTF
V gene: TRBV5-1; J gene: TRBJ1-4; clone size: -; D gene: -; CDR3 DNA: TGCGCCAGCAGCTTGTTCCGGGACACACTCGAAAAACTGTTTTTT; CDR3 protein: CASSLFRDTLEKLFF
V gene: TRBV5-1; J gene: TRBJ2-3; clone size: -; D gene: TRBD2; CDR3 DNA: TGCGCCAGCAGCCCTGGGACTAGCGGGAACACAGATACGCAGTATTTT; CDR3 protein: CASSPGTSGNTDTQYF
V gene: TRBV28; J gene: TRBJ2-1; clone size: once; D gene: TRBD2; CDR3 DNA: TGTGCCAGCAGTTTAAGCGGGAGTTCGAATGAGCAGTTCTTC; CDR3 protein: CASSLSGSSNEQFF
V gene: TRBV7-3; J gene: TRBJ2-1; clone size: -; D gene: -; CDR3 DNA: TGTGCCAGCAGCTTACTTGGCGGGCTCACCTACAATGAGCAGTTCTTC; CDR3 protein: CASSLLGGLTYNEQFF
V gene: TRBV9; J gene: TRBJ1-2; clone size: -; D gene: TRBD1; CDR3 DNA: TGTGCCAGCAGCTGGGGTTCCGGGACAGGGCACTATGGCTACACCTTC; CDR3 protein: CASSWGSGTGHYGYTF
V gene: TRBV4-1; J gene: TRBJ2-1; clone size: -; D gene: TRBD2; CDR3 DNA: TGCGCCAGCAGCCAGGCGGTCGGGACTAGTTTCAGCAATGAGCAGTTCTTC; CDR3 protein: CASSQAVGTSFSNEQFF
V gene: TRBV11-3; J gene: TRBJ1-2; clone size: -; D gene: -; CDR3 DNA: TGTGCCAGCAGCTTACCGGGGAGGGGCATGGACGGCTACACCTTC; CDR3 protein: CASSLPGRGMDGYTF
V gene: TRBV11-2; J gene: TRBJ1-1; clone size: -; D gene: -; CDR3 DNA: TGTGCCAGCAGCTTCTTGGACTTTCTGGGAACTGAAGCTTTCTTT; CDR3 protein: CASSFLDFLGTEAFF
V gene: TRBV4-1; J gene: TRBJ1-2; clone size: -; D gene: -; CDR3 DNA: TGCGCCAGCAGCCAAGACCCGGGACAACTCTATGGCTACACCTTC; CDR3 protein: CASSQDPGQLYGYTF